This T cell receptor (beta chain) was identified in a study of monozygotic twins with inflammatory bowel disease. Whole blood without T cell sorting served as the source of isolated total RNA. Germline CDR1 reads SGHAT; CDR2 reads FQDESV (reference sequence). The CDR3 runs to 14 residues. Eight cDNA synthesis reactions were run for every sample. Amplification used two nested PCRs: approximately 16 cycles, then 8 to 10 cycles, on TCRalpha/TCRbeta cDNA. With the 5' RACE reads reprocessed, TCRdb shows one record per CDR3 protein and no DNA. This sample's clone table lists some 440,000 distinct CDR3 sequences.

Specimen: blood. The sequence derives from a human donor with ulcerative colitis or Crohn's disease, or a healthy co-twin of an affected twin (not recorded which). The chain links TRBV11-1 to TRBJ1-1; as DNA is missing, the TRBD1 call by TCRdb cannot be tested. CDR3 amino acids: CASSFDRANTEAFF.